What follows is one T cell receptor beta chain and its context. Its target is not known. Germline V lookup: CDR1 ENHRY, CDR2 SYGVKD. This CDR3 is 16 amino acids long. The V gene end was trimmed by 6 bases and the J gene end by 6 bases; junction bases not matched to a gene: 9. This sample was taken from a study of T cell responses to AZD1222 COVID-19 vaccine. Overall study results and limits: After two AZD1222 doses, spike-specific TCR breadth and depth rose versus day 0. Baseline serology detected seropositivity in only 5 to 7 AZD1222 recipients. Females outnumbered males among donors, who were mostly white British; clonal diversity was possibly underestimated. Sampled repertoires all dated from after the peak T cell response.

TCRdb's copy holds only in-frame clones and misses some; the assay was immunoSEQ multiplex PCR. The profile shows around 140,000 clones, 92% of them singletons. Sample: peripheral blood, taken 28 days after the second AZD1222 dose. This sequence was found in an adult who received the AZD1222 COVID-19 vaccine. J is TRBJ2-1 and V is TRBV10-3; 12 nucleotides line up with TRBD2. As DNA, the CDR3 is TGTGCCATCAGCGAGACTAGCGGGAGAGTTTTCAATGAGCAGTTCTTC. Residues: CAISETSGRVFNEQFF.